This T cell receptor beta chain was observed in a study of blood T cell repertoires in COVID-19. Study context: The origin of the acute and convalescent COVID-19 samples was the United States, Italy and Spain.

As processed by the authors: Amplification of reference gene primers was used by the study to estimate nucleated cell counts. The data were produced by immunoSEQ multiplex PCR, yet TCRdb's version contains in-frame clones alone and is incomplete. The D gene and trimming were derived from the DNA, and the V and J assignments and clone size from that table. The sample holds 150,000 to 200,000 clones, around 82% seen once. Recruitment covered roughly 22 US areas and drew participants whose ages spanned about 18 to 89 years. Assignments of participants to cohorts depended upon their own reported clinical history. Germline-derived CDR1 and CDR2 are SGHNT and YENEEA. Trimming cost V 5 bases and J 15 bases, with 23 bases left between them. The CDR3 runs to 15 residues.

The sequence was obtained from a woman aged 55-70 years with acute COVID-19. Material for sequencing was PBMCs or T cells enriched from blood (not recorded which). The rearrangement links TRBV11-3 to TRBJ1-6; tentatively, D is TRBD1 (6 bases). CDR3 bases: TGTGCCAGCAGCGCCAGACAGGACGTGATAATAGACCTCCACTTT. Its protein is CASSARQDVIIDLHF.